Only a few counts were recorded for the clone carrying this T cell receptor (beta chain). The sample belongs to a study of blood T cells in healthy people across ages. Together with a sample-barcoded 5' primer, a J-beta primer mix was included in a second PCR lasting roughly 6 to 12 cycles. Every single cDNA molecule received a tag from a template-switch adaptor with 12 random nucleotides. CDR3-containing paired-end reads numbering at least 3 million came from each sample. A single record per CDR3 protein comes from TCRdb applying MiXCR to the 5' RACE reads. The sample holds approximately 1,100,000 distinct CDR3 sequences, 45% seen once. The CDR3 length is 16 residues. V lost 1 base to trimming and J lost 1 base; unmatched junction nucleotides: 1. Germline CDR1 is SGDLS and CDR2 is YYNGEE.

The chain recombines TRBV9 with TRBJ2-3; 12 bases map to TRBD2. Sequenced: blood. This clonotype originated in a woman aged 55-69 years in good health. CDR3 sequence reads: CASSVRLAGGTDTQYF. In nucleotides, the CDR3 is TGTGCCAGCAGCGTAAGACTAGCGGGAGGCACAGATACGCAGTATTTT.